This T cell receptor (beta chain) was sequenced in a study of T-cell reconstitution after alpha-beta-depleted transplantation in children. Study-level findings and limits: One year after transplant, T-cell counts and diversity came mostly from newly produced T cells. The study reportedly traced alpha-beta T cells about two months after transplant to several hundred expanded graft clones. Some patients showed high day-60 TCRbeta diversity, which derived from surviving recipient T cells and thymic progenitors.

The library targeted TCRbeta and was prepared with unique molecular identifiers. From the PCR reads, TCRdb called clonotypes with MiXCR, one entry per CDR3 protein. The sample lists about a million distinct CDR3 sequences, roughly 29% occurring once. V lost 5 bases and J lost 10; bases outside the gene matches: 7. CDR3 length: 13 residues. Germline-derived CDR1 and CDR2 are SEHNR and FQNEAQ (reference sequence). A word on this clonotype: Its antigen is not identified.

The sequencing used PBMCs, mostly from graft donor cells, collected 360 days after TCRalphabeta/CD19-depleted stem cell transplant. The rearrangement uses TRBV7-9 and TRBJ2-1; 8 nucleotides line up with TRBD2. The receptor comes from a boy in the first two years of life who had a stem cell transplant for SCID, so the T cells may come from the graft donor. Written as DNA, the CDR3 is TGTGCCAGCAGCCCCCCGGGACTAGAGGAGCAGTTCTTC. Amino acid sequence: CASSPPGLEEQFF.